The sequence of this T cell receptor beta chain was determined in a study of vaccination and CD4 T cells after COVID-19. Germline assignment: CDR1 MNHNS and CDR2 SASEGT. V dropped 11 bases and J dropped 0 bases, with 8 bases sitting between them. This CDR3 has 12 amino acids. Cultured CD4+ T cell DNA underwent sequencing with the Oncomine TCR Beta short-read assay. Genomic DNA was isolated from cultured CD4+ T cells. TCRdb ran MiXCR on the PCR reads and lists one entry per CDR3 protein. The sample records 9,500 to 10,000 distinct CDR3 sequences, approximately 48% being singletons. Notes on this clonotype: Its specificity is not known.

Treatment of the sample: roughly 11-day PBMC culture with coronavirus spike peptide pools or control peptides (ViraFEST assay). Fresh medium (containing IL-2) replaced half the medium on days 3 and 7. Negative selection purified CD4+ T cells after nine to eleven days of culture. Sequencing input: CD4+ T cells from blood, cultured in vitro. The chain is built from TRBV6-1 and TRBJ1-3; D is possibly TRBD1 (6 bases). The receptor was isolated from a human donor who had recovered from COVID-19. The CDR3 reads CAVQGSGNTIYF. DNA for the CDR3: TGTGCCGTACAGGGCTCTGGAAACACCATATATTTT.